This note documents a single TCR beta chain sequence. Its antigen is not identified. The data stem from a study of shared clonotypes between healthy human individuals. Findings of the study overall: Memory subsets generally showed smaller estimated richness than naive subsets did. Relative to clonotypes present in all four donors, those not shared had lower generation probabilities.

Only Caucasian adults living in Nashville, Tennessee made up the donor group. In the original analysis: Without quality scores, immunoSEQ junctional reads could not be filtered like full-length reads. Repertoires were generated with immunoSEQ multiplex PCR, while TCRdb's copy carries only in-frame clones and drops some. D and trimming were read from the DNA, whereas the V and J calls and clone size are those reported in that table. The sample consists of about 710,000 clones, 72% of them appearing once. Germline lookup yields CDR1 LNHDA and CDR2 SQIVND (reference sequence). Trimming left V 0 bases short and J 3 bases short, with 9 bases between. CDR3 size: 15 residues.

The sequencing input was memory CD4+ T cells sorted from blood. Indicated subset: CD45RA-negative fraction. The receptor was derived from a woman in her twenties or thirties in good health. The chain couples TRBV19 to TRBJ2-1; no clear D gene. The CDR3 DNA reads as TGTGCCAGTAGTATAGATCATTCCAACTACAATGAGCAGTTCTTC. Translated, it gives CASSIDHSNYNEQFF.